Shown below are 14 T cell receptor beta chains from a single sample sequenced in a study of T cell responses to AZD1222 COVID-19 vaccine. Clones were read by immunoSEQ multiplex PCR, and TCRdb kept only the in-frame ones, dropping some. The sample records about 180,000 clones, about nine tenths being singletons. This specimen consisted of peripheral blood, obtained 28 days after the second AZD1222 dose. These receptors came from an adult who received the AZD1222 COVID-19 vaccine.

The CDR3 loop is CASSRTGPTYEQYF. For the CDR3, the DNA is TGCGCCAGCAGCAGGACAGGTCCCACCTACGAGCAGTACTTC. The chain is built from TRBV5-1 and TRBJ2-7; 7 positions agree with TRBD1. The germline gives CDR1 SGHRS, CDR2 YFSETQ. The J segment lost 2 bases and the V segment lost 4 bases, leaving 6 bases of the junction unmatched. The CDR3 extends over 14 amino acids.

The CDR3 DNA reads TGTGCCTGGAGTAGGGGAACAGGGGGCGGTGAAAAACTGTTTTTT. Translated: CAWSRGTGGGEKLFF. V and J are TRBV30 and TRBJ1-4; 9 bases match TRBD1. The CDR3 sequence is 15 residues long. The J segment lost 7 bases and the V segment lost 2 bases, leaving 8 bases of the junction unmatched. Germline V gene data show CDR1 as GTSNPN and CDR2 as SVGIG (reference sequence).

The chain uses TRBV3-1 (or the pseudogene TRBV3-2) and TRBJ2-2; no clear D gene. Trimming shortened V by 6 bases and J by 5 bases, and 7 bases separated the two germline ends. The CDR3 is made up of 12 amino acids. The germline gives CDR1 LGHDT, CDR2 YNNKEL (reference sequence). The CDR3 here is CASRYRTGELFF. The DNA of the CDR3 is TGTGCCAGCAGATATAGAACCGGGGAGCTGTTTTTT.

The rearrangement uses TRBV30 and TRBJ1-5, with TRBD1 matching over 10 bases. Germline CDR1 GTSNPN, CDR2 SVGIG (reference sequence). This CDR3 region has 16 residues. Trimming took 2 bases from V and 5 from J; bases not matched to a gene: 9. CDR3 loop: CAWSYKQGQGYQPQHF. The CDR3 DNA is TGTGCCTGGAGTTACAAACAGGGACAGGGGTATCAGCCCCAGCATTTT.

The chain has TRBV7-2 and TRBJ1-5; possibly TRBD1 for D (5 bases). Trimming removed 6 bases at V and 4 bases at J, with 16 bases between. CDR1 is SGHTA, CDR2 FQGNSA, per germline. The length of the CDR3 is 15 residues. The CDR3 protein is CASRGDLAGNQPQHF. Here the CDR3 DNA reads TGTGCCAGCAGAGGGGACCTCGCGGGGAATCAGCCCCAGCATTTT.

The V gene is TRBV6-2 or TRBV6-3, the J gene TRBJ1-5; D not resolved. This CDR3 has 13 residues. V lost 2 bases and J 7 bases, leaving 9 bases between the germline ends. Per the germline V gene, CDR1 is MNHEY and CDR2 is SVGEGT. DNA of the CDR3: TGTGCCAGCAGTTACCCCTTGGGGCAGCCCCAGCATTTT. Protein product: CASSYPLGQPQHF.

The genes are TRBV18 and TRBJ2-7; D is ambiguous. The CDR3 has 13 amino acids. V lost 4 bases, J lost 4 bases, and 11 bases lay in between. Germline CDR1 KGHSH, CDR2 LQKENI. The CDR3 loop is CASSLADTYEQYF. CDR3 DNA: TGTGCCAGCTCACTTGCAGATACTTACGAGCAGTACTTC.

CDR3 sequence: CASSLAAASGPYEQYF. CDR3 nucleotide sequence: TGTGCCAGCAGCTTAGCGGCGGCTAGCGGGCCCTACGAGCAGTACTTC. The chain recombines TRBV11-2 with TRBJ2-7; 8 bases are a match to TRBD2. The germline gives CDR1 SGHAT, CDR2 FQNNGV. There are 16 residues in the CDR3. The V segment lost 1 base and the J segment 2 bases; nucleotides outside the gene matches: 7.

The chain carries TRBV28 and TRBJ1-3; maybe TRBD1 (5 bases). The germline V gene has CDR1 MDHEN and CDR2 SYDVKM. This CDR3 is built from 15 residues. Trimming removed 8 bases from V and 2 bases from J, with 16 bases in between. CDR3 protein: CASGGGGLAGNTIYF. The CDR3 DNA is TGTGCCAGCGGTGGGGGTGGACTTGCTGGAAACACCATATATTTT.

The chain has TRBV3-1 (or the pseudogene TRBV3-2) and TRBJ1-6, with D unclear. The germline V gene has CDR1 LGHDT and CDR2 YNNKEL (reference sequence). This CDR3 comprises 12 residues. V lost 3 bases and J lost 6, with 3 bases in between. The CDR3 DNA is TGTGCCAGCAGCCACAGTAATTCACCCCTCCACTTT. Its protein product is CASSHSNSPLHF.

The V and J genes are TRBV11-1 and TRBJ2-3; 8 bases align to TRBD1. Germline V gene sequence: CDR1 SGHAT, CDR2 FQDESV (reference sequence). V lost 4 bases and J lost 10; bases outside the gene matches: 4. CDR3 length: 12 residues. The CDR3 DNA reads TGTGCCAGCAGCTGGGGGACAGGTGCGCAGTATTTT. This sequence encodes CASSWGTGAQYF.

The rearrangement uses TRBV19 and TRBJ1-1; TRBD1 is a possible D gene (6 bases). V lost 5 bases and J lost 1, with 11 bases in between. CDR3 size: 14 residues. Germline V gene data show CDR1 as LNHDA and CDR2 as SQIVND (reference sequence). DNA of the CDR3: TGTGCCAGTAGTTTTCACAGGGAGAACACTGAAGCTTTCTTT. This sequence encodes CASSFHRENTEAFF. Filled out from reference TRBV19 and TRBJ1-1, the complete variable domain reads DGGITQSPKYLFRKEGQNVTLSCEQNLNHDAMYWYRQDPGQGLRLIYYSQIVNDFQKGDIAEGYSVSREKKESFPLTVTSAQKNPTAFYLCASSFHRENTEAFFGQGTRLTVV.

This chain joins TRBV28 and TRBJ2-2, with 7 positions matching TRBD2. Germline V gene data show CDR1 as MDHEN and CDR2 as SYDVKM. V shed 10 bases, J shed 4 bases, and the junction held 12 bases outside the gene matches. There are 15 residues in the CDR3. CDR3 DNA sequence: TGTGCCACCGGGGTGGGCGGGAGCTCCACCGGGGAGCTGTTTTTT. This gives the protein CATGVGGSSTGELFF. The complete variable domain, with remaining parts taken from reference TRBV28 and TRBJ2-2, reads DVKVTQSSRYLVKRTGEKVFLECVQDMDHENMFWYRQDPGLGLRLIYFSYDVKMKEKGDIPEGYSVSREKKERFSLILESASTNQTSMYLCATGVGGSSTGELFFGEGSRLTVL.

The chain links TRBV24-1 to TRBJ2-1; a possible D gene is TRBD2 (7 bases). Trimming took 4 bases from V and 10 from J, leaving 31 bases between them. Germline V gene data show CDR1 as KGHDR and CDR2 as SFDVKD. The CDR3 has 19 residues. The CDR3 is CATSDQTGYRAGEVGEQFF. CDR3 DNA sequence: TGTGCCACCAGTGACCAGACAGGTTACCGGGCGGGAGAGGTCGGCGAGCAGTTCTTC.